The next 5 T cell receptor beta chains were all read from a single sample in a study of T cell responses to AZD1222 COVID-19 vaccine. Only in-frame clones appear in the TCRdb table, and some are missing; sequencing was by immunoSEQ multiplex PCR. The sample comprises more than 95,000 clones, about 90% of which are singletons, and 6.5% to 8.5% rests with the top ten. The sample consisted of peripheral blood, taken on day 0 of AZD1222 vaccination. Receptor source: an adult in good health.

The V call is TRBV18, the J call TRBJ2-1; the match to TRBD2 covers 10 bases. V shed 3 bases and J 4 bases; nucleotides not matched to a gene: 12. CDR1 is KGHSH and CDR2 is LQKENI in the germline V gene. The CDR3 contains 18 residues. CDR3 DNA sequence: TGTGCCAGCTCACCGGCCCTAGCGGGAGTTAGTAAATACAATGAGCAGTTCTTC. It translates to CASSPALAGVSKYNEQFF.

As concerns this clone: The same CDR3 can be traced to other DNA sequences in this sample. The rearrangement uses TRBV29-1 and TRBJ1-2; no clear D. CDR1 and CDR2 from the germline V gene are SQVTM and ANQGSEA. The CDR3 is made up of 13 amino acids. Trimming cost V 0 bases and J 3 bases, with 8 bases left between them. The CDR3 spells CSVEDRADYGYTF. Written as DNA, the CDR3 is TGCAGCGTTGAAGATAGGGCAGACTATGGCTACACCTTC. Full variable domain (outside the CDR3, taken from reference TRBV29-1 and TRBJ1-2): SAVISQKPSRDICQRGTSLTIQCQVDSQVTMMFWYRQQPGQSLTLIATANQGSEATYESGFVIDKFPISRPNLTFSTLTVSNMSPEDSSIYLCSVEDRADYGYTFGSGTRLTVV.

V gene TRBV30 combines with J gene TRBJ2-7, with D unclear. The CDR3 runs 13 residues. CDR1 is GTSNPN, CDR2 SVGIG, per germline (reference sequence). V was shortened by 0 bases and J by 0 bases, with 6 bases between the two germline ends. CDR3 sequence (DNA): TGTGCCTGGAGTGTAAGCGCCTCCTACGAGCAGTACTTC. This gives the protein CAWSVSASYEQYF.

CDR3 nucleotides: TGTGCCAGCAGCTTAGGACTAGCCGGGGAGCTGTTTTTT. Encoded protein: CASSLGLAGELFF. The chain has TRBV13 and TRBJ2-2; tentatively, D is TRBD2 (5 bases). The ends were cut back, 0 bases at V and 6 bases at J, with 5 bases in the middle. Looked up from germline, CDR1 is PRHDT and CDR2 is FYEKMQ (reference sequence). The CDR3 totals 13 residues.

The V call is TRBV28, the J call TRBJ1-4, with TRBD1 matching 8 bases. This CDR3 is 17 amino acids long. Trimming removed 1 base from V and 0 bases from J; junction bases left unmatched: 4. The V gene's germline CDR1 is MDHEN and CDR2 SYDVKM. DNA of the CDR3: TGTGCCAGCAGTTTATCAGGGGGCCCTGCAACTAATGAAAAACTGTTTTTT. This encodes CASSLSGGPATNEKLFF. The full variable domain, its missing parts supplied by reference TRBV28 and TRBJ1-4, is DVKVTQSSRYLVKRTGEKVFLECVQDMDHENMFWYRQDPGLGLRLIYFSYDVKMKEKGDIPEGYSVSREKKERFSLILESASTNQTSMYLCASSLSGGPATNEKLFFGSGTQLSVL.